This T cell receptor (beta chain) was identified during a study of T-cell reconstitution after alpha-beta-depleted transplantation in children. The TCRbeta library was prepared with unique molecular identifiers. MiXCR, applied by TCRdb to the PCR reads, yields one record per CDR3 protein. The data contain around 400,000 distinct CDR3 sequences, 9.5% to 13% of them singletons. This clonotype occurred a few times. With V trimmed by 8 bases and J by 2 bases, 5 bases remained unmatched. This CDR3 has 14 residues. Germline V lookup: CDR1 SGHTA, CDR2 FQGNSA. Sequenced here: PBMCs from the stem cell graft donor, sampled from the stem cell graft. The chain uses TRBV7-2 and TRBJ2-5; 10 bases match TRBD1. This clonotype was obtained from a human donor who donated a stem cell graft to a child with acute myeloid leukemia. The CDR3: CASCRDRGQETQYF. DNA of the CDR3: TGTGCCAGCTGCCGGGACAGGGGACAAGAGACCCAGTACTTC.